The present T cell receptor (beta chain) was sequenced within a study of molecular identifiers for immune sequencing clone quantification. Whole-study findings and limits: Spiked Jurkat TCR RNA equivalent to one cell was reportedly detectable in some 960,000 naive cells.

V lost 4 bases, J lost 2 bases, and 6 bases stayed unmatched. The CDR3 is 15 residues long. Germline-derived CDR1 and CDR2 are SGHRS and YFSETQ. TCRdb fed the PCR reads into MiXCR, producing one record per CDR3 protein. Altogether 550,000 to 750,000 distinct CDR3 sequences are present, just under 20% being singletons, with the ten largest covering 0.7% to 1%. This clonotype was detected ten times or more. Its antigen is not known. The TCR sequence derives from a human donor in good health. Some libraries in this study had Jurkat cell RNA spiked in. The specimen sequenced was naive CD8+ T cells from blood, with Jurkat cell RNA spiked in. Sample subset: FACS-sorted CD8+CD4-CCR7+CD45RA+ naive T cells. The chain carries TRBV5-1 and TRBJ2-3, with TRBD1 matching 8 bases. CDR3 nucleotide sequence: TGCGCCAGCAGCCGCTGGACAGGGAACACAGATACGCAGTATTTT. This encodes CASSRWTGNTDTQYF. The whole variable domain, filled in from reference TRBV5-1 and TRBJ2-3, reads KAGVTQTPRYLIKTRGQQVTLSCSPISGHRSVSWYQQTPGQGLQFLFEYFSETQRNKGNFPGRFSGRQFSNSRSEMNVSTLELGDSALYLCASSRWTGNTDTQYFGPGTRLTVL.